This T cell receptor beta chain was found in a study of T cells in tumors after PD-1 blockade. Looking at the study overall: Patients received pembrolizumab 200 mg every 3 weeks or cemiplimab 350 mg every 2 weeks.

This table comes from immunoSEQ multiplex PCR, and its TCRdb copy is limited to in-frame clones, with some not included. The sample shows approximately 47,000 clones, around 85% of them seen only once. V shed 0 bases and J shed 3 bases, with 3 bases lying between them. This CDR3 contains 13 residues. Per the germline V gene, CDR1 is SGHRS and CDR2 is YFSETQ. Regarding the study as a whole: Some novel exhausted tumor clones appeared in pre-treatment blood, suggesting peripheral recruitment.

Comments on this clone: What it binds is not known.

The sequencing here drew on PBMCs, taken before anti-PD-1 treatment. The J gene is TRBJ2-2, the V gene TRBV5-1; D gene unclear. The origin of this receptor is a human donor with basal cell carcinoma. In DNA form, the CDR3 reads TGCGCCAGCAGCTTGGGGGACACCGGGGAGCTGTTTTTT. It is translated as CASSLGDTGELFF.